This TCR beta chain derives from a study of blood T cell repertoires in COVID-19. Germline assignment: CDR1 SNHLY and CDR2 FYNNEI. CDR3 length: 16 amino acids. With 5 bases clipped from V and 3 bases from J, the junction kept 9 bases outside the gene matches. TCRdb keeps only in-frame clones here, not all; method: immunoSEQ multiplex PCR. The sample has nearly 100,000 clones, around nine tenths seen once. The chain uses TRBV2 and TRBJ2-3, with 9 positions matching TRBD1. This TCR derives from an elderly man with acute or convalescent COVID-19. Sequenced: peripheral blood. Here the CDR3 DNA reads TGTGCCAGCAGTACGGGCGACAGGGGGAAGACAGATACGCAGTATTTT. The encoded protein is CASSTGDRGKTDTQYF.